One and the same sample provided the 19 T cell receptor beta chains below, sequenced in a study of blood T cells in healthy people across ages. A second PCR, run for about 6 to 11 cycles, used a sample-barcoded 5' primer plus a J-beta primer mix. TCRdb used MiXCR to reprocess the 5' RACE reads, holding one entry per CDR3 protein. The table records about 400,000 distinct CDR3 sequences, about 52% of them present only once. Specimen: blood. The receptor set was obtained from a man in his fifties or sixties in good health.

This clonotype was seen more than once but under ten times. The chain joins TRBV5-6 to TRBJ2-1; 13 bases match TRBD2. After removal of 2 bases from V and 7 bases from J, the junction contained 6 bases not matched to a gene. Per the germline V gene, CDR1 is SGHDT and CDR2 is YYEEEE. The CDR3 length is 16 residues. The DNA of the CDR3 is TGTGCCAGCAGCTTTCGACTAGCGGGAGGTCGGAATGAGCAGTTCTTC. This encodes CASSFRLAGGRNEQFF.

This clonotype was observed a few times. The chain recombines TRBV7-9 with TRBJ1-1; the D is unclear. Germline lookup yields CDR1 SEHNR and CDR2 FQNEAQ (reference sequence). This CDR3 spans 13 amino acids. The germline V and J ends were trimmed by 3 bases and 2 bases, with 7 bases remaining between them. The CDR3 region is CASSFSANTEAFF. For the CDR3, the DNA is TGTGCCAGCAGCTTTTCCGCAAACACTGAAGCTTTCTTT. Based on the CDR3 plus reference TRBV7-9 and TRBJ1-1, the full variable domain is DTGVSQNPRHKITKRGQNVTFRCDPISEHNRLYWYRQTLGQGPEFLTYFQNEAQLEKSRLLSDRFSAERPKGSFSTLEIQRTEQGDSAMYLCASSFSANTEAFFGQGTRLTVV.

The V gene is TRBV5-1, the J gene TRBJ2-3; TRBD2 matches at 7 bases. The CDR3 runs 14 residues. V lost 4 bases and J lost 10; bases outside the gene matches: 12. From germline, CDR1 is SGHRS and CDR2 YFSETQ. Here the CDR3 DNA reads TGCGCCAGCAGCCCGGACCGAGGACTAGGCGCGCAGTATTTT. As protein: CASSPDRGLGAQYF.

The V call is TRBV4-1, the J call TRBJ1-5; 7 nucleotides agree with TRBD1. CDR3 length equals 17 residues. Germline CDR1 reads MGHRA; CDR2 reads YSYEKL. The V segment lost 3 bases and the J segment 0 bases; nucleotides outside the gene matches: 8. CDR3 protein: CASSHPGGEYSNQPQHF. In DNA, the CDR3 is TGCGCCAGCAGCCATCCAGGGGGGGAATATAGCAATCAGCCCCAGCATTTT.

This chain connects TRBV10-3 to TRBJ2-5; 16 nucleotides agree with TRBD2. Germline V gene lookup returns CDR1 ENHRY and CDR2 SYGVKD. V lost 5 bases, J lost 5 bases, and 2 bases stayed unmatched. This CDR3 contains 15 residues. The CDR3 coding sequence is TGTGCCATCAGTATGGGACTAGCGGGAGGGGAGACCCAGTACTTC. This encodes CAISMGLAGGETQYF.

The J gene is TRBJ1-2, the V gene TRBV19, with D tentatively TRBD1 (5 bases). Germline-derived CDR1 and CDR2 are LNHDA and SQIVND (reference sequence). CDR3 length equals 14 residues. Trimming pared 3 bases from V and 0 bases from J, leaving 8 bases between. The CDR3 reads CASSIGGANYGYTF. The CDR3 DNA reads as TGTGCCAGTAGTATTGGGGGAGCTAACTATGGCTACACCTTC.

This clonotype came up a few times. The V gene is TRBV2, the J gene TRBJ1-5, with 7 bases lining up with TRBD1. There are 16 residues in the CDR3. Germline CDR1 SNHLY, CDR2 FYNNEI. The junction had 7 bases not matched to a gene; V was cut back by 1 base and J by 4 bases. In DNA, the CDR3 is TGTGCCAGCAGTGAAGGTTCGAACAGGGGAAATCAGCCCCAGCATTTT. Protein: CASSEGSNRGNQPQHF.

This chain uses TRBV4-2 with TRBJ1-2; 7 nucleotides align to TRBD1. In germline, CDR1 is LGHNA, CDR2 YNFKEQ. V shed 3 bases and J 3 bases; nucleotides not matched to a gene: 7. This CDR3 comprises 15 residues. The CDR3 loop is CASSQTGTDHYGYTF. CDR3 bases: TGTGCCAGCAGCCAGACTGGGACAGACCACTATGGCTACACCTTC.

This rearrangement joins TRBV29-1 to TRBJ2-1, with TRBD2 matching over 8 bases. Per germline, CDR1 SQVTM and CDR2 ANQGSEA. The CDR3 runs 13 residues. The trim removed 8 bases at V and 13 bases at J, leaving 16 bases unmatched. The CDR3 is CSTVGGVSETQFF. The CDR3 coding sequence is TGCAGCACTGTCGGGGGGGTGTCGGAGACCCAGTTCTTC.

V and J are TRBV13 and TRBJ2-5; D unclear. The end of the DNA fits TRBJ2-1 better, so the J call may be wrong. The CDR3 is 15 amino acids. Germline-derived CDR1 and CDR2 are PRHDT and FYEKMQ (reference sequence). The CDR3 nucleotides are TGTGCCAGCAGCTTAGTGGCGAGCTACCAAGAGACCCAGTTCTTC. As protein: CASSLVASYQETQFF.

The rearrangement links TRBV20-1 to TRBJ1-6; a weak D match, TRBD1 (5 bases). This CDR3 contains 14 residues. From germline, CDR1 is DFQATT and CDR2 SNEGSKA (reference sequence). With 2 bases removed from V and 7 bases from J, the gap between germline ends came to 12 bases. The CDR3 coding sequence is TGCAGTGCTAGACCCCGGGGGGGGAATTCACCCCTCCACTTT. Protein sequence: CSARPRGGNSPLHF.

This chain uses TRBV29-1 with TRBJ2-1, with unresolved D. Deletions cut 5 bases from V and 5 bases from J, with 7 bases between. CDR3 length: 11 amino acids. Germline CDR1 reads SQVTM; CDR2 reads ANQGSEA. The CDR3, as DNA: TGCAGCGTTCAACAGAACAATGAGCAGTTCTTC. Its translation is CSVQQNNEQFF.

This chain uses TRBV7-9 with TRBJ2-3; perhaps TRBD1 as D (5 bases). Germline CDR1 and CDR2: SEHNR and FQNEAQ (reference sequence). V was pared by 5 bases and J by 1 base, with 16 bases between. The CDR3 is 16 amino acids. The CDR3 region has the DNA TGTGCCAGCAGCACCCACAGGAGCCGGGGCACAGATACGCAGTATTTT. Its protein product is CASSTHRSRGTDTQYF. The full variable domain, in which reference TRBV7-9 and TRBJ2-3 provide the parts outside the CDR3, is DTGVSQNPRHKITKRGQNVTFRCDPISEHNRLYWYRQTLGQGPEFLTYFQNEAQLEKSRLLSDRFSAERPKGSFSTLEIQRTEQGDSAMYLCASSTHRSRGTDTQYFGPGTRLTVL.

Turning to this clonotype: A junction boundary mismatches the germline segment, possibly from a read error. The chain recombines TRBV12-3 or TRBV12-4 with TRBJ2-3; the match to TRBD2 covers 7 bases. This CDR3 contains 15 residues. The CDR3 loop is CASRRGSIRADAQYF. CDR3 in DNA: TGTGCCAGCAGGCGCGGGAGCATTAGAGCAGATGCGCAGTATTTT.

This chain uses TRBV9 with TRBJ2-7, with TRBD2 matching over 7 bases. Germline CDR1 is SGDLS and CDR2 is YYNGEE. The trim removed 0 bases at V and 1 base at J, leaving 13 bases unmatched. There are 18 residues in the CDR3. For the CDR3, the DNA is TGTGCCAGCAGCGTAGACGGGGGAAGCGGGGTAGGGTCCTACGAGCAGTACTTC. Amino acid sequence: CASSVDGGSGVGSYEQYF.

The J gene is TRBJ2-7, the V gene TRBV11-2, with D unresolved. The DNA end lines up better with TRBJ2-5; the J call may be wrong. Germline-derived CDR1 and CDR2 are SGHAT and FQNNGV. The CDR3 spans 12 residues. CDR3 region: CASSFDWVTQYF. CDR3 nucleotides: TGTGCCAGCAGCTTCGATTGGGTGACCCAGTACTTC.

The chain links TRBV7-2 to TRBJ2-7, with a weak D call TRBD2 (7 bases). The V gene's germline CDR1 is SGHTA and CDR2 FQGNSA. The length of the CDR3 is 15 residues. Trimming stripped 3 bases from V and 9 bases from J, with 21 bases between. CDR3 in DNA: TGTGCCAGCAGCTTTGGGGCGGGGGCCTCTACGAGGCAGTACTTC. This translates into CASSFGAGASTRQYF.

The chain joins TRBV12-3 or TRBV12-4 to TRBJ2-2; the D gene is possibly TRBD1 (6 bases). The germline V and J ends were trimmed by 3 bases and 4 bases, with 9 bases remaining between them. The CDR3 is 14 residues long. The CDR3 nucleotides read TGTGCCAGCAGTTTTCGAGGGGGCACCGGGGAGCTGTTTTTT. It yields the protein CASSFRGGTGELFF.

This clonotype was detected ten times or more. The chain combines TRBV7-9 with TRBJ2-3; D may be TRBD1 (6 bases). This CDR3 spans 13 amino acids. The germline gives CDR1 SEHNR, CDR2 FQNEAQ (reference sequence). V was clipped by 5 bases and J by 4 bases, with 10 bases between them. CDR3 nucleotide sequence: TGTGCCAGCAGCCCCAGGGGCCCAGATACGCAGTATTTT. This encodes CASSPRGPDTQYF.